A selection of T cell receptor beta chains follows, all from one sample in a study of shared T cell receptors in the human thymus. The repertoire was sequenced with immunoSEQ multiplex PCR; TCRdb's copy has only in-frame clones and lacks some. The sample has under 700,000 clones, approximately 80% seen once. These data are also associated with another study on human thymus T cells.

The source material was thymocytes. Receptors originate from a boy under three years old with a congenital heart defect. Each CDR3 is given with its conserved first and last residue. A D gene is named only where the DNA matches it firmly. Clone size is given for some rows only: seen once, a few or many times, or a class if the clone is expanded.

J gene	clone size	CDR3 length	D gene	V gene	CDR3 DNA	CDR3 protein
TRBJ2-7	.	15	TRBD1	TRBV5-4	TGTGCCAGCAGCCACCGGGACAGGAAGTCCTACGAGCAGTACTTC	CASSHRDRKSYEQYF
TRBJ2-4	.	13	.	TRBV4-3	TGCGCCAGCAGCCAGGACAGAAAAAACATTCAGTACTTC	CASSQDRKNIQYF
TRBJ1-4	.	15	TRBD1	TRBV28	TGTGCCAGCAGCCCCACGGACAGGGAAAATGAAAAACTGTTTTTT	CASSPTDRENEKLFF
TRBJ2-7	.	16	.	TRBV28	TGTGCCAGCAGTCCGAGGAGCAGGGTTGTGCCGTACGAGCAGTACTTC	CASSPRSRVVPYEQYF
TRBJ2-7	.	14	.	TRBV21-1	TGTGCCAGCGGAAGGAGAACTGACTCCTACGAGCAGTACTTC	CASGRRTDSYEQYF
TRBJ2-1	.	17	TRBD1	TRBV27	TGTGCCAGCAGTTCAACATCACAGGGGGTCGGCTACAATGAGCAGTTCTTC	CASSSTSQGVGYNEQFF
TRBJ2-7	.	13	TRBD2	TRBV6-1	TGTGCCAGTATGGCTAGCGGGAGGTACGAGCAGTACTTC	CASMASGRYEQYF
TRBJ2-1	.	13	.	TRBV5-6	TGTGCCAGCAGCAGAGGGACTGGCAATGAGCAGTTCTTC	CASSRGTGNEQFF
TRBJ2-5	.	14	TRBD1	TRBV11-2	TGTGCCAGCAGCTCCCTGGACAGGGAAGAGACCCAGTACTTC	CASSSLDREETQYF
TRBJ1-5	.	18	TRBD1	TRBV2	TGTGCCAGCAGTGGGGGGACAGGTTCGGTACCGGGGGAACAGCCCCAGCATTTT	CASSGGTGSVPGEQPQHF
TRBJ1-2	.	16	.	TRBV21-1	TGTGCCAGCAGCAAAAGAGGGCCGGGACAGTACTATGGCTACACCTTC	CASSKRGPGQYYGYTF
TRBJ2-2	few	16	TRBD2	TRBV6-5	TGTGCCAGCAGTTACTCCTGGGGACTAGCCGGCGGGGAGCTGTTTTTT	CASSYSWGLAGGELFF
TRBJ2-1	.	16	TRBD2	TRBV7-6	TGTGCCAGCAGCTCCCTGGTTAGCGGGATTAACAATGAGCAGTTCTTC	CASSSLVSGINNEQFF
TRBJ2-1	.	15	TRBD2	TRBV28	TGTGCCAGCAGTTTGATGTCTAGCGGGAGGAATGAGCAGTTCTTC	CASSLMSSGRNEQFF
TRBJ2-7	.	16	.	TRBV6-5	TGTGCCAGCAGTTACTCGGACAGCTTCCCCCCCCAAAAGCAGTACTTC	CASSYSDSFPPQKQYF
TRBJ2-7	once	16	.	TRBV4-3	TGCGCCAGCAGCCAAAACACTAGCCCTAGCTCCTACGAGCAGTACTTC	CASSQNTSPSSYEQYF
TRBJ2-7	few	13	.	TRBV5-6	TGTGCCAGCAGCCTTGCTGAGGACTACGAGCAGTACTTC	CASSLAEDYEQYF
TRBJ2-7	.	11	.	TRBV25-1	TGTGCCAGCGGGGGGTCCTACGAGCAGTACTTC	CASGGSYEQYF
TRBJ1-5	.	17	.	TRBV7-2	TGTGCCAGCAGCTTAGCTGAGGAGCGGACTAGCAATCAGCCCCAGCATTTT	CASSLAEERTSNQPQHF
TRBJ2-3	.	16	.	TRBV27	TGTGCCAGCAGTGCTATCGGGCGGGGCTACACAGATACGCAGTATTTT	CASSAIGRGYTDTQYF
TRBJ2-7	.	15	TRBD1	TRBV5-1	TGCGCCAGCAGCGGACAGGGATCCCCCTCCTACGAGCAGTACTTC	CASSGQGSPSYEQYF
TRBJ2-1	few	11	.	TRBV7-9	TGTGCCAGCTCCTTATCCAATGAGCAGTTCTTC	CASSLSNEQFF
TRBJ1-2	.	14	TRBD1	TRBV9	TGTGCCAGCAGCCCCCGCGGGGACAGTGGTGGCTACACCTTC	CASSPRGDSGGYTF
TRBJ2-1	.	17	TRBD1	TRBV2	TGTGCCAGCAGTGAGAAGGGGGATGACAGGGGGCTAAATGAGCAGTTCTTC	CASSEKGDDRGLNEQFF
TRBJ1-2	.	13	TRBD1	TRBV10-2	TGCGCCAGCAGATTCACAGGGGACTATGGCTACACCTTC	CASRFTGDYGYTF
TRBJ1-2	.	13	TRBD1	TRBV6-5	TGTGCCAGCAGCTCCGGACAGGGGTATGGCTACACCTTC	CASSSGQGYGYTF
TRBJ1-1	.	13	TRBD1	TRBV19	TGTGCCGTGTCAGGGGGGATGAACACTGAAGCTTTCTTT	CAVSGGMNTEAFF
TRBJ2-7	.	13	.	TRBV28	TGTGCCAGCAGTCAGTCCAGGGGTTACGAGCAGTACTTC	CASSQSRGYEQYF
TRBJ1-1	.	11	.	TRBV2	TGTGCCACCGCAGGGGCCACTGAAGCTTTCTTT	CATAGATEAFF
TRBJ2-1	.	16	.	TRBV2	TGTGCCAGCAGTGAGGGACTTCAAAGCTCCTACAATGAGCAGTTCTTC	CASSEGLQSSYNEQFF
TRBJ2-1	once	16	TRBD2	TRBV7-9	TGTGCCAGCAGCTTAGGGGTAGCGGGAACCTACAATGAGCAGTTCTTC	CASSLGVAGTYNEQFF
TRBJ1-1	.	16	.	TRBV7-6	TGTGCCAGCAGCTTCAGGTCCCACGGGGGGAACACTGAAGCTTTCTTT	CASSFRSHGGNTEAFF
TRBJ2-7	.	14	.	TRBV5-1	TGCGCCAGCAGCCCCGGACACGGCTCCTACGAGCAGTACTTC	CASSPGHGSYEQYF
TRBJ2-7	.	17	.	TRBV7-2	TGTGCCAGCAGCTTAGCGCTCCTTAGCAGGGGCTCCTACGAGCAGTACTTC	CASSLALLSRGSYEQYF
TRBJ2-5	once	15	.	TRBV4-2	TGTGCCAGCAGCCAAAGGGAGGATAGTGGAGAGACCCAGTACTTC	CASSQREDSGETQYF
TRBJ2-7	.	16	TRBD2	TRBV9	TGTGCCAGCAGCGTGACAGCGGGAGCCTACCTAAGCGAGCAGTACTTC	CASSVTAGAYLSEQYF
TRBJ2-7	.	15	TRBD1	TRBV28	TGTGCCAGCAGTTCACCGGGACAGGGGGGATACGAGCAGTACTTC	CASSSPGQGGYEQYF
TRBJ2-1	.	15	TRBD2	TRBV10-3	TGTGCCATCAGTGAGTCGGGACTAGCGGTAAATGAGCAGTTCTTC	CAISESGLAVNEQFF
TRBJ2-7	.	14	TRBD2	TRBV28	TGTGCCAGCACCCGACTAGCGGAGGCCTACGAGCAGTACTTC	CASTRLAEAYEQYF
TRBJ1-6	.	16	TRBD1	TRBV28	TGTGCCAGCAGTTCGGAGGGACAGGGGGTTAATTCACCCCTCCACTTT	CASSSEGQGVNSPLHF
TRBJ1-5	.	13	TRBD1	TRBV19	TGTGCCAGTAGGGACAGGGACAATCAGCCCCAGCATTTT	CASRDRDNQPQHF
TRBJ2-3	.	14	TRBD1	TRBV28	TGTGCCAGCAGTGGACAGGGGGTAACAGATACGCAGTATTTT	CASSGQGVTDTQYF
TRBJ2-3	.	15	TRBD2	TRBV13	TGTGCCAGCAGCCGCACGACTAGCGGGAGGGATACGCAGTATTTT	CASSRTTSGRDTQYF
TRBJ2-5	.	13	TRBD2	TRBV2	TGTGCCAGCAGGGGACTAGCGGAAGAGACCCAGTACTTC	CASRGLAEETQYF
TRBJ2-1	once	18	TRBD2	TRBV18	TGTGCCAGCTCGGGTCTGGCCCCTAGCGCGGGAGGGTACAATGAGCAGTTCTTC	CASSGLAPSAGGYNEQFF
TRBJ2-7	.	15	TRBD1	TRBV14	TGTGCCAGCAGCCAGGGGAGACAGGGGGCACGGGAGCAGTACTTC	CASSQGRQGAREQYF